What follows are 24 T cell receptor beta chains derived from one specimen sequenced in a study of Graves' ophthalmopathy and Graves' hyperthyroidism. As the template, RNA transcripts were used to amplify TCR beta CDR3 regions. First-round RT-PCR relied on HTBI primers, and a second-round multiplex PCR came next. TCRdb re-called the multiplex PCR reads with MiXCR, one entry per CDR3 protein. The table has 400,000 or so distinct CDR3 sequences, approximately 15% seen once. The sequencing input was peripheral blood. The receptor source for this set is a woman aged 18-35 years with stable Graves' hyperthyroidism.

This clonotype was seen many times. V usage is TRBV6-1 and J usage is TRBJ2-2; perhaps TRBD1 as D (6 bases). The V and J ends lost 7 bases and 4 bases respectively, with 13 bases between them. The CDR3 covers 14 residues. Germline lookup yields CDR1 MNHNS and CDR2 SASEGT. This CDR3 is CASIVGGPTGELFF. As DNA, the CDR3 is TGTGCCAGCATAGTTGGGGGCCCCACCGGGGAGCTGTTTTTT.

This clonotype was counted many times. One end of the junction is discordant with germline, which a read error may explain. The J gene is TRBJ2-7, the V gene TRBV12-3 or TRBV12-4; weak D call: TRBD1 (5 bases). There are 14 residues in the CDR3. The CDR3 DNA reads as TGTGCCAGCATTTTAGTTGGGGCTGGCTACGAGCAGTACTTC. Its protein product is CASILVGAGYEQYF.

This clonotype was observed at least ten times. The rearrangement uses TRBV20-1 and TRBJ2-7; 9 bases fit TRBD1. This CDR3 has 13 residues. V gave up 2 bases and J gave up 5 bases; unmatched junction bases: 4. Per the germline V gene, CDR1 is DFQATT and CDR2 is SNEGSKA (reference sequence). The CDR3 region has the DNA TGCAGTGCTAGAAGGACAGGGGACCACGAGCAGTACTTC. Translated: CSARRTGDHEQYF.

Details on this clonotype: A clone one base away is much larger, so this may be a read error. This chain uses TRBV3-1 with TRBJ2-5, with D perhaps given as TRBD1 or TRBD2 (6 bases each). The CDR3 totals 18 residues. Trimming took off 0 bases at V and 3 bases at J, with 20 bases between the two ends. Germline loops: CDR1 LGHDT, CDR2 YNNKEL (reference sequence). CDR3 region: CASSQDPPGASVEETQYF. CDR3 in DNA: TGTGCCAGCAGCCAAGATCCCCCAGGGGCTAGCGTAGAAGAGACCCAGTACTTC.

This clonotype was seen only once. J is TRBJ2-7 and V is TRBV7-2, with D hard to call. V was shortened by 0 bases and J by 3 bases, with 9 bases between the two germline ends. The germline V gene has CDR1 SGHTA and CDR2 FQGNSA. The CDR3 has 14 amino acids. The CDR3 DNA sequence: TGTGCCAGCAGCTTAGCGCCCGCAAACTACGAGCAGTACTTC. Protein: CASSLAPANYEQYF.

This chain links TRBV12-3 or TRBV12-4 with TRBJ2-7; 9 bases match TRBD2. The CDR3 contains 14 residues. Trimming removed 5 bases from V and 5 bases from J; junction bases left unmatched: 7. This CDR3 reads CASSRAGGRDEQYF. DNA for the CDR3: TGTGCCAGCAGTAGAGCGGGAGGTCGGGACGAGCAGTACTTC.

This clonotype showed up many times. The chain carries TRBV20-1 and TRBJ2-5; TRBD2 matches 12 bases. The CDR3 has 15 amino acids. Germline assignment: CDR1 DFQATT and CDR2 SNEGSKA (reference sequence). The J segment lost 4 bases and the V segment lost 3 bases, leaving 6 bases of the junction unmatched. CDR3 sequence: CSASTLAGGGETQYF. The CDR3 nucleotides are TGCAGTGCTAGCACACTAGCGGGGGGAGGAGAGACCCAGTACTTC.

This clonotype has a count of ten or more. The V and J genes are TRBV2 and TRBJ1-5; 8 bases agree with TRBD1. The junction had 5 bases not matched to a gene; V was cut back by 4 bases and J by 6 bases. The germline V gene encodes CDR1 SNHLY and CDR2 FYNNEI. The CDR3 is made up of 14 amino acids. CDR3 coding DNA: TGTGCCAGCAGTGGACAGGGGAATTTTCAGCCCCAGCATTTT. It specifies CASSGQGNFQPQHF. Looking up the rest from reference TRBV2 and TRBJ1-5 gives the full variable domain: EPEVTQTPSHQVTQMGQEVILRCVPISNHLYFYWYRQILGQKVEFLVSFYNNEISEKSEIFDDQFSVERPDGSNFTLKIRSTKLEDSAMYFCASSGQGNFQPQHFGDGTRLSIL.

With regard to this clonotype: This may stem from a read error, because a much larger clone lies one nucleotide away. The J gene is TRBJ1-2, the V gene TRBV10-3; 7 bases agree with TRBD1. V was clipped by 10 bases and J by 4 bases; unmatched bases: 15. Germline CDR1 ENHRY, CDR2 SYGVKD. CDR3 length: 15 residues. Here the CDR3 reads CATIARTGDIYGYTF. For the CDR3, the DNA is TGTGCCACCATAGCACGAACAGGGGACATCTATGGCTACACCTTC.

This clonotype showed up many times. This chain connects TRBV7-2 to TRBJ2-7, with 9 bases matching TRBD2. From germline, CDR1 is SGHTA and CDR2 FQGNSA. The CDR3 covers 15 residues. Unmatched junction bases numbered 5, after V lost 5 bases and J lost 0 bases. The CDR3 reads CASSPIAGASYEQYF. The CDR3 bases are TGTGCCAGCAGCCCGATAGCGGGGGCCTCCTACGAGCAGTACTTC.

This clonotype was observed at least ten times. V and J are TRBV4-1 and TRBJ2-7; TRBD1 matches at 10 bases. Trimming removed 3 bases from V and 4 bases from J; junction bases left unmatched: 6. The germline V gene encodes CDR1 MGHRA and CDR2 YSYEKL. The CDR3 sequence is 15 residues long. CDR3 amino acids: CASSQRTGQGYEQYF. The CDR3 bases are TGCGCCAGCAGCCAGAGAACGGGACAGGGGTACGAGCAGTACTTC.

Worth noting for this clonotype: This may be a read error: a much more frequent sequence differs by one nucleotide. This rearrangement joins TRBV20-1 to TRBJ1-2; unclear D gene. Trimming shortened V by 2 bases and J by 0 bases, and 16 bases separated the two germline ends. Germline V gene lookup returns CDR1 DFQATT and CDR2 SNEGSKA (reference sequence). The CDR3 runs 16 residues. DNA for the CDR3: TGCAGTGCTAGACCTAACGGGCAGACTTCTAACTATGGCTACACCTTC. The encoded protein is CSARPNGQTSNYGYTF.

This clonotype was counted at least ten times. V usage is TRBV24-1 and J usage is TRBJ1-5, with no clear D. CDR1 is KGHDR, CDR2 SFDVKD, per germline. The ends were cut back, 3 bases at V and 1 base at J, with 6 bases in the middle. This CDR3 comprises 14 residues. The CDR3 reads CATSDIDSNQPQHF. CDR3 bases: TGTGCCACCAGTGATATTGACAGCAATCAGCCCCAGCATTTT.

This clonotype was detected many times. V and J are TRBV7-2 and TRBJ1-1, with D tentatively TRBD1 (5 bases). The CDR3 is 15 residues long. Trimming removed 1 base from V and 1 base from J, with 10 bases in between. Per the germline V gene, CDR1 is SGHTA and CDR2 is FQGNSA. CDR3 bases: TGTGCCAGCAGCTTAGGGCCCAGGGCGAACACTGAAGCTTTCTTT. Its translation: CASSLGPRANTEAFF.

The table lists this clonotype with a few counts. A single base separates this from a much larger clone, so it may be a read error. This chain uses TRBV11-2 with TRBJ2-7, with TRBD1 matching over 9 bases. This CDR3 has 13 residues. Germline V gives CDR1 SGHAT, CDR2 FQNNGV. Germline trimming cut 5 bases from V and 6 bases from J; bases unmatched to any gene: 5. The CDR3 region is CASSRDRVGEQYF. CDR3 nucleotides: TGTGCCAGCAGCCGGGACAGGGTCGGCGAGCAGTACTTC.

This clonotype was detected ten times or more. This chain uses TRBV19 with TRBJ1-1; D is possibly TRBD1 (6 bases). CDR1 is LNHDA and CDR2 is SQIVND in the germline V gene (reference sequence). The CDR3 runs 15 residues. V was pared by 4 bases and J by 3 bases, with 15 bases between. The CDR3 coding sequence is TGTGCCAGTAGTAATCAGTGGGGGGCCTACACTGAAGCTTTCTTT. This sequence encodes CASSNQWGAYTEAFF.

This clonotype was observed many times. The V gene is TRBV5-1, the J gene TRBJ1-1; D remains unclear. Germline V gene lookup returns CDR1 SGHRS and CDR2 YFSETQ. Trimming took 4 bases from V and 1 from J, leaving 11 bases between them. The CDR3 totals 14 residues. CDR3 nucleotides: TGCGCCAGCAGCCCGGAGGGTCGGAACACTGAAGCTTTCTTT. It codes for CASSPEGRNTEAFF.

This clonotype was seen repeatedly, ten times or more. The V gene is TRBV12-3 or TRBV12-4, the J gene TRBJ1-2; D call uncertain. Trimming shortened V by 9 bases and J by 6 bases, and 14 bases separated the two germline ends. CDR3 length equals 12 residues. The CDR3, as DNA: TGTGCCAGTTATCGGCAGTCTAATGGCTACACCTTC. It codes for CASYRQSNGYTF.

This clonotype came up many times. The V call is TRBV20-1, the J call TRBJ1-6; perhaps TRBD1 as D (6 bases). The V and J ends lost 6 bases and 6 bases respectively, with 12 bases between them. The CDR3 runs 13 residues. Germline V gene data show CDR1 as DFQATT and CDR2 as SNEGSKA (reference sequence). The CDR3 loop reads CSATGAFNSPLHF. The DNA for the CDR3 is TGCAGTGCCACGGGGGCTTTTAATTCACCCCTCCACTTT.

In its sample, this clonotype was seen a few times. A much larger clone sits a single nucleotide away, making a read error possible. CDR3 sequence (DNA): TGTGCCAGCAGGACAGGGGGCGAGGTAGCCAAAAACATTAAGTACTTC. It specifies CASRTGGEVAKNIKYF. This rearrangement joins TRBV2 to TRBJ2-4; 10 nucleotides match TRBD1. CDR1 and CDR2 (germline): SNHLY, FYNNEI. This CDR3 region has 16 residues.

This clonotype has ten or more counts. This CDR3 reads CASSYNRGNTEAFF. The CDR3 DNA reads as TGTGCCAGCAGTTACAACAGGGGGAACACTGAAGCTTTCTTT. This chain joins TRBV6-5 and TRBJ1-1; 7 nucleotides agree with TRBD1. With V trimmed by 2 bases and J by 1 base, 1 base remained unmatched. The CDR3 spans 14 residues. The germline gives CDR1 MNHEY, CDR2 SVGAGI.

V gene TRBV18 combines with J gene TRBJ1-3; 10 positions agree with TRBD1. This CDR3 is built from 20 residues. V dropped 2 bases and J dropped 1; count of bases not matched to a gene: 14. CDR1 and CDR2 (germline): KGHSH, LQKENI. The CDR3 nucleotides are TGTGCCAGCTCACCATTCCGGGACAGGGGAGTATTAGGATCTGGAAACACCATATATTTT. This translates into CASSPFRDRGVLGSGNTIYF. Variable domain in full (rest from reference TRBV18 and TRBJ1-3): NAGVMQNPRHLVRRRGQEARLRCSPMKGHSHVYWYRQLPEEGLKFMVYLQKENIIDESGMPKERFSAEFPKEGPSILRIQQVVRGDSAAYFCASSPFRDRGVLGSGNTIYFGEGSWLTVV.

This clonotype appeared many times. The J gene is TRBJ1-1, the V gene TRBV10-3; TRBD1 is a possible D gene (5 bases). Germline-derived CDR1 and CDR2 are ENHRY and SYGVKD. Trimming took off 0 bases at V and 2 bases at J, with 10 bases between the two ends. The CDR3 runs 15 residues. The CDR3 loop is CAISESGHPNTEAFF. CDR3 DNA sequence: TGTGCCATCAGTGAGTCCGGACACCCTAACACTGAAGCTTTCTTT.

This clonotype was seen ten or more times. The chain combines TRBV2 with TRBJ2-7; tentative D call: TRBD1 (6 bases). The V end was cut by 4 bases, the J end by 5 bases, with 12 bases between. Germline values: CDR1 SNHLY, CDR2 FYNNEI. The CDR3 length is 13 residues. The CDR3 nucleotides read TGTGCCAGCAGTGTTACAGGGTACAACGAGCAGTACTTC. Its protein is CASSVTGYNEQYF.